The rows below give T cell receptor beta chains drawn from one sample of a study of cytomegalovirus exposure and HLA in healthy donors. Generated by immunoSEQ multiplex PCR, the TCRdb table keeps only in-frame clones and is missing some. In the table there are roughly 170,000 clones, roughly 81% of which are singletons. Sequencing was done on a sample of PBMCs. The source of these receptors is a girl under 18 in good health and CMV-seropositive. The CDR3 runs from the conserved cysteine through the conserved F or W. Each record gives: CDR3 protein, CDR3 DNA, J gene, V gene, clone size, D gene. D genes are given only for firm matches. Not every row has a clone size; where given, it reads once, few, many or a size class.

CDR3: CASVEGIRAFF; DNA: TGTGCCAGTGTGGAGGGTATAAGAGCTTTCTTT; J: TRBJ1-1; V: TRBV2; size: .; D: .
CDR3: CASSVEDRAEAFF; DNA: TGTGCCAGCAGCGTAGAAGACAGAGCTGAAGCTTTCTTT; J: TRBJ1-1; V: TRBV9; size: .; D: .
CDR3: CASSEARQGNSPLHF; DNA: TGTGCCAGCAGTGAAGCGAGACAGGGAAATTCACCCCTCCACTTT; J: TRBJ1-6; V: TRBV6-1; size: .; D: TRBD1
CDR3: CASSMTGTASYEQYF; DNA: TGTGCCAGCAGCATGACCGGGACAGCATCCTACGAGCAGTACTTC; J: TRBJ2-7; V: TRBV7-2; size: .; D: TRBD1
CDR3: CATRQGRNTEAFF; DNA: TGTGCCACCCGACAGGGACGGAACACTGAAGCTTTCTTT; J: TRBJ1-1; V: TRBV6-1; size: .; D: TRBD1
CDR3: CASSLEGGNTEAFF; DNA: TGCGCCAGCAGCTTGGAAGGGGGTAACACTGAAGCTTTCTTT; J: TRBJ1-1; V: TRBV5-1; size: .; D: .
CDR3: CASNPTGASEKLFF; DNA: TGTGCCAGCAACCCGACTGGGGCTTCCGAAAAACTGTTTTTT; J: TRBJ1-4; V: TRBV28; size: .; D: .
CDR3: CSSTTGGVGYTF; DNA: TGTTCCAGCACGACAGGGGGCGTTGGCTACACCTTC; J: TRBJ1-2; V: TRBV7-9; size: .; D: TRBD1
CDR3: CASSAEVVNYGYTF; DNA: TGTGCCAGCAGCGCCGAGGTAGTAAACTATGGCTACACCTTC; J: TRBJ1-2; V: TRBV7-3; size: once; D: .
CDR3: CASSGTVYGYTF; DNA: TGCGCCAGCAGTGGGACAGTCTATGGCTACACCTTC; J: TRBJ1-2; V: TRBV5-1; size: .; D: TRBD1